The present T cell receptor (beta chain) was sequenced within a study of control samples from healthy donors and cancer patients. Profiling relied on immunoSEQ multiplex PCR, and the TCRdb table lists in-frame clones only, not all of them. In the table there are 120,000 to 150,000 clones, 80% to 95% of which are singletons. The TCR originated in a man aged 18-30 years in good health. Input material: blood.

The DNA of the CDR3 is TGTGCCAGCAGTAACACAGGGGCGACAGGGGAGCTGTTTTTT. It encodes CASSNTGATGELFF. This chain connects TRBV6-4 to TRBJ2-2; TRBD1 matches 7 bases. From germline, CDR1 is MRHNA and CDR2 SNTAGT. The CDR3 has 14 amino acids. V gave up 5 bases and J gave up 8 bases; unmatched junction bases: 8.